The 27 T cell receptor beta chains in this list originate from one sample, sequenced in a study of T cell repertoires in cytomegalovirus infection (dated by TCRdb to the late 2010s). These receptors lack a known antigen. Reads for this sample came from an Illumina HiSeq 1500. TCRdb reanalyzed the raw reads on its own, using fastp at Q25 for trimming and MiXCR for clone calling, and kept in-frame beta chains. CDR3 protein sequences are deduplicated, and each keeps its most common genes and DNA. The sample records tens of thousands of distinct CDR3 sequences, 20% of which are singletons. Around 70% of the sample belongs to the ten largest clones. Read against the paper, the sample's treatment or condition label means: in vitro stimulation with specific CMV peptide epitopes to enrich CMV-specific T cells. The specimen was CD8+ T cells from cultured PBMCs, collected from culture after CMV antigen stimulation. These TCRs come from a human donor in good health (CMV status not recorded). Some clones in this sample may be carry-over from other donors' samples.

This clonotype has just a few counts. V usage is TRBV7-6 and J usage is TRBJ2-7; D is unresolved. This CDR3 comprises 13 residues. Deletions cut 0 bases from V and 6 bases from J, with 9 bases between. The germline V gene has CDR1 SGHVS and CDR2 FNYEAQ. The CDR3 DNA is TGTGCCAGCAGCTTAGCGAAAAGGTTCGAGCAGTACTTC. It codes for CASSLAKRFEQYF.

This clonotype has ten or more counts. CDR3 amino acids: CASSAEGRTNTEAFF. CDR3 coding DNA: TGTGCCAGCAGCGCAGAAGGACGGACGAACACTGAAGCTTTCTTT. This chain uses TRBV7-2 with TRBJ1-1; no clear D gene. V was pared by 5 bases and J by 1 base, with 14 bases between. Germline values: CDR1 SGHTA, CDR2 FQGNSA. The CDR3 covers 15 residues.

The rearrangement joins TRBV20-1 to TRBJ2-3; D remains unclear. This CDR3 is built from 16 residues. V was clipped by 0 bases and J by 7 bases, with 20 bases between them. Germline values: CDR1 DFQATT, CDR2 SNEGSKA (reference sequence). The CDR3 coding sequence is TGCAGTGCTAGAGATGACCACAGAAGCCAAGTAAATACGCAGTATTTT. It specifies CSARDDHRSQVNTQYF.

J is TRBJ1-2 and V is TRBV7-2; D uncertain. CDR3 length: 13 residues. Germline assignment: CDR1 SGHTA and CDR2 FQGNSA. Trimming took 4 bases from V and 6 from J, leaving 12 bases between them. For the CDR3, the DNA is TGTGCCAGCAGCTCGACGATCTGGAATGGCTACACCTTC. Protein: CASSSTIWNGYTF. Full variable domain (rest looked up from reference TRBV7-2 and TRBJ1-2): GAGVSQSPSNKVTEKGKDVELRCDPISGHTALYWYRQSLGQGLEFLIYFQGNSAPDKSGLPSDRFSAERTGGSVSTLTIQRTQQEDSAVYLCASSSTIWNGYTFGSGTRLTVV.

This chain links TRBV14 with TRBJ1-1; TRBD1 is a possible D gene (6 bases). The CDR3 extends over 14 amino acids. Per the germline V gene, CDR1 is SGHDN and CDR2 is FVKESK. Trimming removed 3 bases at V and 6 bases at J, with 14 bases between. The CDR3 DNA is TGTGCCAGCAGCCAGAAGGGGGAGGGGGCTGAAGCTTTCTTT. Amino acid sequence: CASSQKGEGAEAFF. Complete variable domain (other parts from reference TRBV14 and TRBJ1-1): EAGVTQFPSHSVIEKGQTVTLRCDPISGHDNLYWYRRVMGKEIKFLLHFVKESKQDESGMPNNRFLAERTGGTYSTLKVQPAELEDSGVYFCASSQKGEGAEAFFGQGTRLTVV.

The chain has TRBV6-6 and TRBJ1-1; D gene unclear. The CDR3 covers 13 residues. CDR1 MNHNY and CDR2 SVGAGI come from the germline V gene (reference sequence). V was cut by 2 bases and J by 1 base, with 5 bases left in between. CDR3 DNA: TGTGCCAGCAGTTACGGCCGGAACACTGAAGCTTTCTTT. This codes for CASSYGRNTEAFF.

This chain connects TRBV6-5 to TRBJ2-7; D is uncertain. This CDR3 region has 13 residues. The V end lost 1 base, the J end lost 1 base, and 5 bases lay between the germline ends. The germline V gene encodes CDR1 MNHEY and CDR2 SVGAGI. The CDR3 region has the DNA TGTGCCAGCAGTTACTTCGGGTCCTACGAGCAGTACTTC. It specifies CASSYFGSYEQYF.

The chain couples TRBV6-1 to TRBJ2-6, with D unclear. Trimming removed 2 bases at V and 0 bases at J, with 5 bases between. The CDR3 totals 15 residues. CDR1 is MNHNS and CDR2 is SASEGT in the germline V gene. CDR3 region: CASSESSSGANVLTF. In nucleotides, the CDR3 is TGTGCCAGCAGTGAATCCAGCTCTGGGGCCAACGTCCTGACTTTC.

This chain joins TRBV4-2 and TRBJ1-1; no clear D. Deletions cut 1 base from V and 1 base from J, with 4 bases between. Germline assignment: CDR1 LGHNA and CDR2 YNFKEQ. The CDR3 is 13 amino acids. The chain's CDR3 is CASSQAANTEAFF. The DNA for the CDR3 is TGTGCCAGCAGCCAAGCCGCGAACACTGAAGCTTTCTTT.

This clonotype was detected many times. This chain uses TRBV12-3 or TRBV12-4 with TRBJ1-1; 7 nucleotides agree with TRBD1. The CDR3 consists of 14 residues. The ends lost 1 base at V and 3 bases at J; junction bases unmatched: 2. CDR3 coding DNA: TGTGCCAGCAGTTTAGGCAGGGGGTACACTGAAGCTTTCTTT. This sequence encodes CASSLGRGYTEAFF.

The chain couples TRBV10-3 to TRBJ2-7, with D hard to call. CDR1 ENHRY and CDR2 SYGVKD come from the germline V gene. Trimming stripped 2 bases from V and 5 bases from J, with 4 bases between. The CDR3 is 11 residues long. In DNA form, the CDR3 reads TGTGCCATCAGTGAGAAGAACGAGCAGTACTTC. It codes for CAISEKNEQYF.

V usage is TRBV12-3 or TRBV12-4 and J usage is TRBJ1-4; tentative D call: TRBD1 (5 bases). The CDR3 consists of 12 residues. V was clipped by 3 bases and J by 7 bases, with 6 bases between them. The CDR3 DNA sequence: TGTGCCAGCAGTTTTGGGGGTGAAAAACTGTTTTTT. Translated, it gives CASSFGGEKLFF.

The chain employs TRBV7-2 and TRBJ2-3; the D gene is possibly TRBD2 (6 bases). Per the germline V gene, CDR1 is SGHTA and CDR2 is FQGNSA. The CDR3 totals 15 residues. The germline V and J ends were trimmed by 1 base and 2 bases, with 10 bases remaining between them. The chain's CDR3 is CASSLGTTLTDTQYF. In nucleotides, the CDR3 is TGTGCCAGCAGCTTAGGGACTACCCTCACAGATACGCAGTATTTT.

Here the CDR3 reads CASRGNWGQNTEAFF. CDR3 nucleotide sequence: TGTGCCAGCAGGGGGAACTGGGGACAGAACACTGAAGCTTTCTTT. This chain links TRBV6-1 with TRBJ1-1; D perhaps matches TRBD1 (6 bases). Germline CDR1 and CDR2: MNHNS and SASEGT. Trimming took off 6 bases at V and 1 base at J, with 15 bases between the two ends. The CDR3 is 15 amino acids.

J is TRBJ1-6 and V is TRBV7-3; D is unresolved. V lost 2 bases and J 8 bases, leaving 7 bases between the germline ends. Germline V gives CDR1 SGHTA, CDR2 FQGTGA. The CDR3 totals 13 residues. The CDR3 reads CASSLVLDSPLHF. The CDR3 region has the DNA TGTGCCAGCAGCTTAGTTCTGGATTCACCCCTCCACTTT.

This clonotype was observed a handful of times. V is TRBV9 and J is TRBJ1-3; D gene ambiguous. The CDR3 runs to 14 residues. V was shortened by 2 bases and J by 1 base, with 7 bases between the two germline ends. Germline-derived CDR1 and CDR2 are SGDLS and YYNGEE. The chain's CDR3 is CASSVLGSGNTIYF. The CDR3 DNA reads TGTGCCAGCAGCGTTTTAGGATCTGGAAACACCATATATTTT. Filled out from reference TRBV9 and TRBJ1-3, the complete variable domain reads DSGVTQTPKHLITATGQRVTLRCSPRSGDLSVYWYQQSLDQGLQFLIQYYNGEERAKGNILERFSAQQFPDLHSELNLSSLELGDSALYFCASSVLGSGNTIYFGEGSWLTVV.

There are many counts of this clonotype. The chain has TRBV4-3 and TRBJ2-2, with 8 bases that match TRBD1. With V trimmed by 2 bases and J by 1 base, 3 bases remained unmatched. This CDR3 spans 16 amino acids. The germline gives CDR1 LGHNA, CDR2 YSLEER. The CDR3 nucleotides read TGCGCCAGCAGCCAAATGGACAGGGTGAACACCGGGGAGCTGTTTTTT. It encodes CASSQMDRVNTGELFF.

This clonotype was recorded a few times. In DNA, the CDR3 is TGTGCCAGCAGTTTATCACTGGAAGCTTTCTTT. This codes for CASSLSLEAFF. This chain uses TRBV6-2 or TRBV6-3 with TRBJ1-1, with D unclear. Germline V lookup: CDR1 MNHEY, CDR2 SVGEGT. CDR3 length: 11 amino acids. The V end was cut by 4 bases, the J end by 8 bases, with 8 bases between.

In DNA form, the CDR3 reads TGCATCGGGTTGGGGGACACCTCGAACACTGAAGCTTTCTTT. It codes for CIGLGDTSNTEAFF. The chain uses TRBV29-1 and TRBJ1-1, with D maybe TRBD1 (6 bases). The germline CDR1 and CDR2 sequences are SQVTM and ANQGSEA. CDR3 length: 14 amino acids.

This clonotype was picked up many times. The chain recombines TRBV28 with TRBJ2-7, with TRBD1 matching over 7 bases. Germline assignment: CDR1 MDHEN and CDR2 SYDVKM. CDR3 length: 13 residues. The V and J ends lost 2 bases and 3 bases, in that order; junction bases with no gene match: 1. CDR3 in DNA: TGTGCCAGCAGTTTACGACAGGGCTACGAGCAGTACTTC. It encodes CASSLRQGYEQYF. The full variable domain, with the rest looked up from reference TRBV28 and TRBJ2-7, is DVKVTQSSRYLVKRTGEKVFLECVQDMDHENMFWYRQDPGLGLRLIYFSYDVKMKEKGDIPEGYSVSREKKERFSLILESASTNQTSMYLCASSLRQGYEQYFGPGTRLTVT.

In DNA, the CDR3 is TGTGCCAGCAGCGTAAGCAGGGGGCCAGAGACCCAGTACTTC. Amino acids: CASSVSRGPETQYF. V and J are TRBV7-2 and TRBJ2-5, with 8 bases identical to TRBD1. Germline CDR1 and CDR2: SGHTA and FQGNSA. This CDR3 has 14 residues. With 5 bases clipped from V and 4 bases from J, the junction kept 6 bases outside the gene matches. Based on the CDR3 plus reference TRBV7-2 and TRBJ2-5, the full variable domain is GAGVSQSPSNKVTEKGKDVELRCDPISGHTALYWYRQSLGQGLEFLIYFQGNSAPDKSGLPSDRFSAERTGGSVSTLTIQRTQQEDSAVYLCASSVSRGPETQYFGPGTRLLVL.

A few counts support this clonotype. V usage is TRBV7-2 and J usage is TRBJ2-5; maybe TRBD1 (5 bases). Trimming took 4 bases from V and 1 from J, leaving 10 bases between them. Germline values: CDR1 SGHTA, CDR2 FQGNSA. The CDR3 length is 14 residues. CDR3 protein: CASSSDSFQETQYF. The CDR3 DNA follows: TGTGCCAGCAGCTCCGACAGCTTCCAAGAGACCCAGTACTTC.

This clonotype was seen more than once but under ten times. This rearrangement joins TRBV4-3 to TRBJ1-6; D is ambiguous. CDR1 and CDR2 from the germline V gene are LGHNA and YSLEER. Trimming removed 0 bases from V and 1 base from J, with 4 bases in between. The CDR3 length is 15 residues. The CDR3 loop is CASSQDSSYNSPLHF. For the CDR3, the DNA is TGCGCCAGCAGCCAAGACAGTTCCTATAATTCACCCCTCCACTTT.

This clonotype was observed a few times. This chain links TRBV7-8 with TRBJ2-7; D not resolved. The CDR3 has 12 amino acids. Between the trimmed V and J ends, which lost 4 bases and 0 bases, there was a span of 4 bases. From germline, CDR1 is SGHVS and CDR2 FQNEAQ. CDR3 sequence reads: CASSSHSYEQYF. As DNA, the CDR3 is TGTGCCAGCAGCTCTCACTCCTACGAGCAGTACTTC.

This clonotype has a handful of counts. This CDR3 is CAGRQLMNTEAFF. The CDR3 bases are TGTGCCGGTAGACAGTTGATGAACACTGAAGCTTTCTTT. The rearrangement links TRBV7-8 to TRBJ1-1; D might be TRBD1 (5 bases). Germline V gene lookup returns CDR1 SGHVS and CDR2 FQNEAQ. V lost 11 bases and J lost 0, with 13 bases in between. The CDR3 consists of 13 residues. Full variable domain (rest looked up from reference TRBV7-8 and TRBJ1-1): GAGVSQSPRYKVAKRGQDVALRCDPISGHVSLFWYQQALGQGPEFLTYFQNEAQLDKSGLPSDRFFAERPEGSVSTLKIQRTQQEDSAVYLCAGRQLMNTEAFFGQGTRLTVV.

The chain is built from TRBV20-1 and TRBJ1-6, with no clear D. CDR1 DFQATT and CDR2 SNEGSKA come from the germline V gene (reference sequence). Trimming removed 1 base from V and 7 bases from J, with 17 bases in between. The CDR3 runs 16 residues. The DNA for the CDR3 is TGCAGTGCTAGAGGATCGGAGGGAGGAACGAATTCACCCCTCCACTTT. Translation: CSARGSEGGTNSPLHF.

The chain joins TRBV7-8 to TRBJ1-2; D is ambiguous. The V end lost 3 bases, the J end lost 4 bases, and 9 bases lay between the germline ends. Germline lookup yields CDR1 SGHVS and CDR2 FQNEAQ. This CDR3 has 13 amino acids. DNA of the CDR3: TGTGCCAGCAGCTTCGGGGTGGGCTATGGCTACACCTTC. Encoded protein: CASSFGVGYGYTF.